This paragraph covers one T cell receptor (beta chain) sequence. The antigen is undetermined. This entry comes from a study of response to subunit inactivated influenza vaccine. Overall study findings and caveats: The authors suggested that few new T cells are recruited per seasonal influenza vaccination.

Deletions cut 0 bases from V and 2 bases from J, with 14 bases between. From germline, CDR1 is LGHDT and CDR2 YNNKEL (reference sequence). This CDR3 is built from 16 residues. TCRdb called the RT-PCR reads again in MiXCR, with one record for every CDR3 protein. The sample carries a few hundred thousand distinct CDR3 sequences, approximately 7.7% recorded once. The TCR comes from a man aged 45 to 75 who received an inactivated influenza vaccine. The V gene is TRBV3-1, the J gene TRBJ2-7; D unclear. This specimen consisted of PBMCs from blood, obtained around 2 years after vaccination. DNA of the CDR3: TGTGCCAGCAGCCAAGATGTCGGTCGAGAAACCTACGAGCAGTACTTC. Amino acid sequence: CASSQDVGRETYEQYF.